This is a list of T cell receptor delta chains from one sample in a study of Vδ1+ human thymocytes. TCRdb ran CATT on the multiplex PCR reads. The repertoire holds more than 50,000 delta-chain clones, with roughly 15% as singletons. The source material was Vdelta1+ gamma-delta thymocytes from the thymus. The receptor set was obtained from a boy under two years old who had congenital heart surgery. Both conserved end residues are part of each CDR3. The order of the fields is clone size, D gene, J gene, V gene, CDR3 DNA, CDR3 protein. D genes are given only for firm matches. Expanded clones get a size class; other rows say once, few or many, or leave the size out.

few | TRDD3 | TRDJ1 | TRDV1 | TGTGCTCTTGGGGCACCGGGGGGATACGGGGGCCCGATGGATAAACTCATCTTT | CALGAPGGYGGPMDKLIF
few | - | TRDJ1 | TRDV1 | TGTGCTCTTGGGGAACAACTCAGGAAGGGGCTCATCTTT | CALGEQLRKGLIF
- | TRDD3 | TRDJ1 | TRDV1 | TGTGCTCTCGGGGACCCCCGCTGGGATACGGATAAACTCATCTTT | CALGDPRWDTDKLIF
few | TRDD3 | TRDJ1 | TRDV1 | TGTGCTCTTGGAATGCTAGCCTCCCCATCGATACTGGGGGACCCGTACACCGATAAACTCATCTTT | CALGMLASPSILGDPYTDKLIF
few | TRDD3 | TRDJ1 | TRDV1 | TGTGCTCTTGGGGAACTTTACTGGGGGATGGATAAGGACACCGATAAACTCATCTTT | CALGELYWGMDKDTDKLIF
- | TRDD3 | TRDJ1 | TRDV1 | TGTGCTCTTGGGTTACCTAGGGGGCTACGACATATCTTTGTACTGGGGGATATCGACACCGATAAACTCATCTTT | CALGLPRGLRHIFVLGDIDTDKLIF
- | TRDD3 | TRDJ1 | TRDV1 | TGTGCTCTTGGGGACCTACTGGGGGATACGTGTGCGACCGATAAACTCATCTTT | CALGDLLGDTCATDKLIF
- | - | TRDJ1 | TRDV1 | TGTGCTCTTGGGGAACTATTCCTGGGGATTCACACCGATAAACTCATCTTT | CALGELFLGIHTDKLIF
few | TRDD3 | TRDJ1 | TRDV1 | TGTGCTCTTGGGGCCTTCTGGGTAACTGGGGGTTTGTACACCGATAAACTCATCTTT | CALGAFWVTGGLYTDKLIF
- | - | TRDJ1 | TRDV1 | TGTGCTCTTGGGGAACCTCCTTTAATACCTGAGGGCACCGATAAACTCATCTTT | CALGEPPLIPEGTDKLIF
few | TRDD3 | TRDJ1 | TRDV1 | TGTGCTCTTGGGGAGCCCTGGTTCCTCAGACTGGGGGATGGAGGGGGTGGCTGGCTCATCTTT | CALGEPWFLRLGDGGGGWLIF
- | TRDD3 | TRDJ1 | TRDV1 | TGTGCTCTTGGGGAACTTAACGGACGTCTTGGGGGATACTGCACCGATAAACTCATCTTT | CALGELNGRLGGYCTDKLIF
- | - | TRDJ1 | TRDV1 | TGTGCTCTTGGGGAACGTCCCCCTTCCTACCGTCCTCGTACTGGGGGATTGGGCCTGTACACCGATAAACTCATCTTT | CALGERPPSYRPRTGGLGLYTDKLIF
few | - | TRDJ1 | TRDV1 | TGTGCTCTTGGGGAACTTTTAGCCCGCTCACTCTGTCCGGATAAACTCATCTTT | CALGELLARSLCPDKLIF
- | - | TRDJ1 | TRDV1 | TGTGCTCTTGGGGAACTAATATCCTACCGGAGGAACACGTTCCCCTCGTACACCGATAAACTCATCTTT | CALGELISYRRNTFPSYTDKLIF
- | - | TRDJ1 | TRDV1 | TGTGCTCTTGGGGACAATATTTCGGGGAGGAGGGGGGCCTTCAGCGATAAACTCATCTTT | CALGDNISGRRGAFSDKLIF
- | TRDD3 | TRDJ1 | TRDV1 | TGTGCTCTTGGGACCCACTCCTACTGGGGGATGTTGTACACCGATAAACTCATCTTT | CALGTHSYWGMLYTDKLIF
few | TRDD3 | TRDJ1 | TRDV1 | TGTGCTCTTGGGGAATTGGGAACTGGGGGATCCGGATTCACCGATAAACTCATCTTT | CALGELGTGGSGFTDKLIF
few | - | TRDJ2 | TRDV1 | TGTGCTCTTGGGGAACGGGTGTTGGGAGGGATTGCTTTGACAGCACAACTCTTCTTT | CALGERVLGGIALTAQLFF
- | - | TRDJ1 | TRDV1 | TGTGCTCTTGGGGAACTCATAAACAACGAGGGCCCTTCGGCCACTACCGATAAACTCATCTTT | CALGELINNEGPSATTDKLIF
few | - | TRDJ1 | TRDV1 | TGTGCTCTTGGGGAACTTGGTGGGGGTTGCCGCACCGATAAACTCATCTTT | CALGELGGGCRTDKLIF
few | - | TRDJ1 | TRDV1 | TGTGCTCTTGGGGCTCGTAAACACCTCCTACAAGGGCTACTAACGTACACCGATAAACTCATCTTT | CALGARKHLLQGLLTYTDKLIF
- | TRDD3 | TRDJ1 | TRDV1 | TGTGCTCTTGGGGAACCGGGGTTACCTGGGGGACCTCCTAAAATTCATAAACTCATCTTT | CALGEPGLPGGPPKIHKLIF
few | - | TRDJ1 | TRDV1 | TGTGCTCTTGGGGAACTACACCAGGGTCCCCCGGGGGGCACCGATAAACTCATCTTT | CALGELHQGPPGGTDKLIF
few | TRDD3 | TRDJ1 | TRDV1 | TGTGCTCTTGGGGAATCTAGTACTACGTCCAAGGGGGATAACGCCGATAAACTCATCTTT | CALGESSTTSKGDNADKLIF
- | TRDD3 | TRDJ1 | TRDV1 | TGTGCTCTTGGGTTCCACCTTCCCACGCTTTTTCTGGGGGATACGAGGTACACCGATAAACTCATCTTT | CALGFHLPTLFLGDTRYTDKLIF
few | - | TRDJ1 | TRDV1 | TGTGCTCTTGGGGAATATGTCCCCTTTAGTGGCACCGATAAACTCATCTTT | CALGEYVPFSGTDKLIF
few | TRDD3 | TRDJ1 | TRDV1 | TGTGCTCTTGGGGAACTAGTAAGTTCCTACGGTACTGGGGGATACGGGGCCTCAGAACTCATCTTT | CALGELVSSYGTGGYGASELIF
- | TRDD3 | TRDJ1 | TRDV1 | TGTGCTCTTGGGGAATTGCCTGGGGGATACGCCCGTCCTAAACCCTACACCGATAAACTCATCTTT | CALGELPGGYARPKPYTDKLIF
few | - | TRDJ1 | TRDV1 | TGTGCTCTTGGGGCGGACAGCGCCTCCCTATGTTACTGGGTAACCGATAAACTCATCTTT | CALGADSASLCYWVTDKLIF
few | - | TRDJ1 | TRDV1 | TGTGCTCTTGGGGAAAGGGGTTTTCCACCGAGGTCGCGGAAACTCATCTTT | CALGERGFPPRSRKLIF
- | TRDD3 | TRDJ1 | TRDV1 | TGTGCTCTTGGGGAACGTTGGCTCCTACGATGGCTGGGGGATCAGAGGTACACCGATAAACTCATCTTT | CALGERWLLRWLGDQRYTDKLIF
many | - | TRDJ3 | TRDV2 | TGTGCCTGTGGGGTCCTCTGGTCGTCCTGGGACACCCGACAGATGTTTTTC | CACGVLWSSWDTRQMFF
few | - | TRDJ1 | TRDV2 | TGCGCCTGTGGCACCGATAAACTCATCTTT | CACGTDKLIF
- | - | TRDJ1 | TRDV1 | TGTGCTCTTGGGGAACTGCCCCTTCCCCGAAGGTACCGGGGTGATAAACTCATCTTT | CALGELPLPRRYRGDKLIF
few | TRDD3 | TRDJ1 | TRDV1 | TGTGCTCTTGGGGTAAATCCTCCTACGGGCTGGGGGATGGTCGAAACCGATAAACTCATCTTT | CALGVNPPTGWGMVETDKLIF
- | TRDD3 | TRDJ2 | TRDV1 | TGTGCTCTTGGGGAACGGGTTCCGGGGGATATTTCCTGCACAGCACAACTCTTCTTT | CALGERVPGDISCTAQLFF
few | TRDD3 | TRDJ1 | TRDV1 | TGTGCTCTTGGGGAACTAGGGCTCAGTTCCGGGTTGACTGGGGGATTATCCGATAAACTCATCTTT | CALGELGLSSGLTGGLSDKLIF
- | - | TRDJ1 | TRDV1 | TGTGCTCTTGGGGAACGCCCGCGGCATAAATACACCGATAAACTCATCTTT | CALGERPRHKYTDKLIF
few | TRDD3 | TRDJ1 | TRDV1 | TGTGCTCTTGGGGAACTTGACCACTACTCAATACTTGGGGGGATAGGACCCATCGATAAACTCATCTTT | CALGELDHYSILGGIGPIDKLIF
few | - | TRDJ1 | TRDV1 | TGTGCTCTTGGGGCTACTCCGTTGGGGCCCGATAAACTCATCTTT | CALGATPLGPDKLIF
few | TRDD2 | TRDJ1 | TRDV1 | TGTGCTCTTGGGGAATTTGGCCTTCCTACCGTGACTGGTTTTGGATCAGCCGATAAACTCATCTTT | CALGEFGLPTVTGFGSADKLIF
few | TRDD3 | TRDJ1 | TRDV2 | TGTGCCTGTGACACCGGGGGGTGGGGGATACGCTACACCGATAAACTCATCTTT | CACDTGGWGIRYTDKLIF
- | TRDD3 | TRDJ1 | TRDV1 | TGTGCTCTTGGGGACGTAGTCCCCACGATTCCCAAACCCAGGTACTGGGGATTCCGCCGAAACACCGATAAACTCATCTTT | CALGDVVPTIPKPRYWGFRRNTDKLIF
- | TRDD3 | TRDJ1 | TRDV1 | TGTGCTCTTGGGGCCTATACTGGGGGATACGGGGGCGATAAACTCATCTTT | CALGAYTGGYGGDKLIF